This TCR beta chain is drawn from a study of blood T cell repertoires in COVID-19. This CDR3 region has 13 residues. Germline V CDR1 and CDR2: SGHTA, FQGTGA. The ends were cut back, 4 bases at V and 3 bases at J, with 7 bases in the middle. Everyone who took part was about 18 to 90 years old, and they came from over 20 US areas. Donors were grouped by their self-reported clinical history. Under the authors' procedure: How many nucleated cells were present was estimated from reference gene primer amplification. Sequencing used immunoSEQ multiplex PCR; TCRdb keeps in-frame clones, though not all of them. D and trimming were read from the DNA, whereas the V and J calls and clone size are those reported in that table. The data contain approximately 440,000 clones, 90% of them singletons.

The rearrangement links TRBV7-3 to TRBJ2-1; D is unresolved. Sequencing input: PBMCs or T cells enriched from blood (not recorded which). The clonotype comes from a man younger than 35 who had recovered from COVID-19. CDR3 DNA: TGTGCCAGCAGCTCTACAGTCTACAATGAGCAGTTCTTC. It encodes CASSSTVYNEQFF.